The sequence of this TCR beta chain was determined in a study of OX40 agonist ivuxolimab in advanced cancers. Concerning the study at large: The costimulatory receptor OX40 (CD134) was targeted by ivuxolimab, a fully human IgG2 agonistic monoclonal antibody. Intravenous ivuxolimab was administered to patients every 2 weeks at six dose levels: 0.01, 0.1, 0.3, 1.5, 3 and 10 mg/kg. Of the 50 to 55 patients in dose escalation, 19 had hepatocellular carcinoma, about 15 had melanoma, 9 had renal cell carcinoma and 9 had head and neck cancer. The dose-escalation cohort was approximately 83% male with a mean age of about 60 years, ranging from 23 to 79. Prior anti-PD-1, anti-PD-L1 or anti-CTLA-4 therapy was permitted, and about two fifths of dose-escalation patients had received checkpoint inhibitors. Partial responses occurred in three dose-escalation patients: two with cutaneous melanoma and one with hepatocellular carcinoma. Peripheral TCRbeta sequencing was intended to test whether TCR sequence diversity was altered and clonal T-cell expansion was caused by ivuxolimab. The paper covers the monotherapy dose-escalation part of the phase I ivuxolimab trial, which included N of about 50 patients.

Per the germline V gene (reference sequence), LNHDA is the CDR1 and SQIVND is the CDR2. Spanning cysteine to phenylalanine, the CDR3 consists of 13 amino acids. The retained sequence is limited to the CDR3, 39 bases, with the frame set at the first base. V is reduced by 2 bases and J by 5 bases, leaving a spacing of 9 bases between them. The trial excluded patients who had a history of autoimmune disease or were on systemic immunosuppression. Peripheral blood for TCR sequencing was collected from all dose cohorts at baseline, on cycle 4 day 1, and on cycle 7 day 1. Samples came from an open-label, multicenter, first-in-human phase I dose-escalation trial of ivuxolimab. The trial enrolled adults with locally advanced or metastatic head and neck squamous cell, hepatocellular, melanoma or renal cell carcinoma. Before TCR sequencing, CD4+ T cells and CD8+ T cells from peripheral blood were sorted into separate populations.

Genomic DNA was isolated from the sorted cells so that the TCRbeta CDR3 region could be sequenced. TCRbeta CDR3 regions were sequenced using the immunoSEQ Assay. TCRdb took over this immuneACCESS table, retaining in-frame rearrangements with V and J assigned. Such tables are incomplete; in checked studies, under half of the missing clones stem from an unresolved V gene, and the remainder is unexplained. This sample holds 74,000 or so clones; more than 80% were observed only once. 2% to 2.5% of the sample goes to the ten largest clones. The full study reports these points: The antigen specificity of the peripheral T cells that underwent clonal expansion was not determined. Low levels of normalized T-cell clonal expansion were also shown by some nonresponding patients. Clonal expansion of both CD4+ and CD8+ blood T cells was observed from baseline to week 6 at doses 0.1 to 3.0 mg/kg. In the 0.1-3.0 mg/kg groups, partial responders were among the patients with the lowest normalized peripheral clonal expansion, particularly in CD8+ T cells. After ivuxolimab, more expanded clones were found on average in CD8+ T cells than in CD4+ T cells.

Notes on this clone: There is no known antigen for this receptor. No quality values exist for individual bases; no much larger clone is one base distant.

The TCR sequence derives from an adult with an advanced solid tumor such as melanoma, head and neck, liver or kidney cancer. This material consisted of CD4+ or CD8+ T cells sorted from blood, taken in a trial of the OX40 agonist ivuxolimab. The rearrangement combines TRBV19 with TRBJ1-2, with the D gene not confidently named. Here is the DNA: TGTGCCAGTAGTATACCTGGAAGGTATGGCTACACCTTC. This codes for CASSIPGRYGYTF.